The subject of this entry is one T cell receptor (delta chain). This clone is termed large (0.1 to 1%). It has no known antigen specificity. The input lacks base qualities; no much larger clone sits a single base away. Distinct nucleotide sequences in the sample also encode this CDR3. Infants were enrolled after their mothers, pregnant women receiving prenatal care in Kampala, Uganda, were recruited, and documentation of maternal HIV status was required. Home visits to families took place weekly, and collection of infant clinical information, oral swabs and peripheral blood began at 6 weeks of age and was repeated every 4 months after that. After blood was collected in heparin tubes, PBMC were isolated using Ficoll-Paque density gradient centrifugation and then cryopreserved. The protocol used for the library was RT-PCR. To generate TCR cDNA, PBMC RNA underwent reverse transcription with SuperScript II using gamma-chain- and delta-chain-specific primers. cDNA was purified with AMPure XP beads, amplified, and indexed with Illumina adapters using the Nextera XT Index Kit. Sequencing of gammadelta TCR libraries was carried out on an Illumina MiSeq using a V2 300-cycle kit. The published analysis was carried out like this. Using MiXCR v2.1.12, CDR3 sequences were assembled, and reads were mapped onto D, J and V genes obtained from GenBank. Repertoire analyses of the CDR3 clonotypes were performed with VDJtools v1.2.1. TCRdb recomputed clones from the public reads with CATT; identical DNA rows were then combined. The V and J calls, along with clone size, are taken from TCRdb and not from the paper's own processing. The sample table lists just over 500 delta-chain clones, about an eighth of them with a count of one. The ten largest make up 30% to 45% of the sample.

The sample belongs to a study of delta chains in infants with herpesvirus infections (dated by TCRdb to the early 2020s). Notes on the research overall: From birth, the study prospectively followed a Ugandan infant birth cohort to characterize gammadelta T cell responses to primary cytomegalovirus (CMV) infection. Using PBMC, gammadelta TCRs were sequenced for more than 15 CMV-infected infants, one of whom was congenitally infected, and for several CMV-uninfected infants who had enough sample available. Blood samples from the infants were grouped into approximate ages of 1.5, 4, 8 and 12 months. Previously published Belgian fetal and cord blood gammadelta TCR data were included only for comparison and were not generated in this cohort. Overall study outcomes, separate from this receptor: Presence of the public clonotype at levels below the detection limit might still occur in CMV-uninfected infants. The public clonotype was detected only at the first time point after infection and was not found in uninfected infants or in infants infected after 120 days. Limitations noted by the authors included a small sample size and a lack of race- or environment-matched controls, because nearly all Ugandans acquire CMV before adulthood.

The sample here was peripheral blood, taken at time point 3 of longitudinal follow-up. This TCR came from a human donor who was a Ugandan infant, either HIV-exposed or HIV-unexposed (not recorded which).

The DNA sequence is given as TGTGCTCTTGGGGTGACCTTCCTAAAAGCGGCCTCTAAACTCATCTTT. It translates to CALGVTFLKAASKLIF. Recombination connected TRDV1 to TRDJ1, with 8 junctional bases fitting TRDD2. V is pruned by 4 bases and J by 7 bases, leaving 14 bases of the junction without a gene match. Inclusive of the bounding cysteine and phenylalanine, the CDR3 is 16 residues long. Only the CDR3 part of the read is kept: 48 bases, read in frame from the first base. The germline V gene sets CDR1 to TSWWSYY and CDR2 to QGS.